Listed below are T cell receptor beta chains from one sample, sequenced in a study of siplizumab effects on memory and regulatory T cells. This table comes from immunoSEQ multiplex PCR, and its TCRdb copy is limited to in-frame clones, with some not included. In the table there are just over 60,000 clones, around 80% of which are singletons. The sample comprised memory CD4+ T cells sorted from blood. Receptor source: a human donor in good health. CDR3s include the opening cysteine and the closing phenylalanine or tryptophan. The order of the fields is J gene, clone size, CDR3 length, V gene, D gene, CDR3 protein, CDR3 DNA. A D gene is named only where the DNA matches it firmly. Clone size is not always given. Where it is, it says once, few, many or a class for expanded clones.

j_call: TRBJ2-1; clone_size: once; cdr3_length: 12; v_call: TRBV6-5; d_call: NA; cdr3_aa: CASSYTDREQFF; cdr3_nt: TGTGCCAGCAGTTACACGGACAGAGAGCAGTTCTTC
j_call: TRBJ2-7; clone_size: NA; cdr3_length: 13; v_call: TRBV30; d_call: NA; cdr3_aa: CAWSGTSSYEQYF; cdr3_nt: TGTGCCTGGAGTGGGACTTCCTCCTACGAGCAGTACTTC
j_call: TRBJ2-7; clone_size: NA; cdr3_length: 14; v_call: TRBV25-1; d_call: NA; cdr3_aa: CASRRDFPDYEQYF; cdr3_nt: TGTGCCAGCAGAAGGGACTTCCCGGATTACGAGCAGTACTTC
j_call: TRBJ1-2; clone_size: medium-sized; cdr3_length: 15; v_call: TRBV10-3; d_call: NA; cdr3_aa: CAISDQVGRGVSYTF; cdr3_nt: TGTGCCATCAGTGATCAGGTGGGCAGGGGTGTGAGCTACACCTTC
j_call: TRBJ1-1; clone_size: NA; cdr3_length: 15; v_call: TRBV15; d_call: NA; cdr3_aa: CATSRGGTLNTEAFF; cdr3_nt: TGTGCCACCAGCAGAGGTGGGACCCTGAACACTGAAGCTTTCTTT
j_call: TRBJ1-1; clone_size: NA; cdr3_length: 13; v_call: TRBV14; d_call: NA; cdr3_aa: CASSQELNTEAFF; cdr3_nt: TGTGCCAGCAGCCAAGAATTGAACACTGAAGCTTTCTTT
j_call: TRBJ1-6; clone_size: NA; cdr3_length: 15; v_call: TRBV9; d_call: NA; cdr3_aa: CASSVQSSYNSPLHF; cdr3_nt: TGTGCCAGCAGCGTACAGAGCTCCTATAATTCACCCCTCCACTTT
j_call: TRBJ2-3; clone_size: NA; cdr3_length: 12; v_call: TRBV2; d_call: NA; cdr3_aa: CASTTSTDTQYF; cdr3_nt: TGTGCCAGTACGACATCCACAGATACGCAGTATTTT
j_call: TRBJ1-5; clone_size: NA; cdr3_length: 14; v_call: TRBV2; d_call: TRBD1; cdr3_aa: CASSGDRGGQPQHF; cdr3_nt: TGTGCCAGCAGCGGAGACAGGGGCGGGCAGCCCCAGCATTTT
j_call: TRBJ1-6; clone_size: NA; cdr3_length: 14; v_call: TRBV11-2; d_call: NA; cdr3_aa: CASSLGVYNSPLHF; cdr3_nt: TGTGCCAGCAGCCTCGGGGTTTATAATTCACCCCTCCACTTT
j_call: TRBJ2-5; clone_size: NA; cdr3_length: 16; v_call: TRBV19; d_call: TRBD2; cdr3_aa: CASSLQGLAGRETQYF; cdr3_nt: TGTGCCAGTAGCCTCCAGGGGCTAGCGGGGCGCGAGACCCAGTACTTC
j_call: TRBJ2-7; clone_size: NA; cdr3_length: 15; v_call: TRBV30; d_call: TRBD2; cdr3_aa: CAWTAGGLPPYEQYF; cdr3_nt: TGTGCCTGGACAGCGGGGGGGCTCCCCCCCTACGAGCAGTACTTC
j_call: TRBJ1-6; clone_size: NA; cdr3_length: 13; v_call: TRBV6-6; d_call: NA; cdr3_aa: CASSSRQNSPLHF; cdr3_nt: TGTGCCAGCAGTTCCCGACAGAATTCACCCCTCCACTTT
j_call: TRBJ1-4; clone_size: NA; cdr3_length: 16; v_call: TRBV7-2; d_call: NA; cdr3_aa: CASSLMLGLTNEKLFF; cdr3_nt: TGTGCCAGCAGCTTAATGTTAGGACTAACTAATGAAAAACTGTTTTTT
j_call: TRBJ2-1; clone_size: NA; cdr3_length: 12; v_call: TRBV30; d_call: TRBD2; cdr3_aa: CCLAGAPNEQFF; cdr3_nt: TGTTGCCTAGCGGGGGCCCCTAATGAGCAGTTCTTC
j_call: TRBJ1-4; clone_size: NA; cdr3_length: 14; v_call: TRBV30; d_call: TRBD1; cdr3_aa: CAWSQGATNEKLFF; cdr3_nt: TGTGCCTGGTCACAGGGGGCAACTAATGAAAAACTGTTTTTT
j_call: TRBJ2-7; clone_size: NA; cdr3_length: 16; v_call: TRBV2; d_call: TRBD2; cdr3_aa: CASRIAGGPNHSEQYF; cdr3_nt: TGTGCCAGCAGGATAGCGGGGGGGCCTAATCATTCCGAGCAGTACTTC
j_call: TRBJ2-6; clone_size: NA; cdr3_length: 18; v_call: TRBV7-2; d_call: NA; cdr3_aa: CASSSTPGVGSGANVLTF; cdr3_nt: TGTGCCAGCAGCTCCACGCCTGGGGTTGGGTCTGGGGCCAACGTCCTGACTTTC
j_call: TRBJ2-1; clone_size: NA; cdr3_length: 15; v_call: TRBV28; d_call: TRBD1; cdr3_aa: CASSSTGGLYNEQFF; cdr3_nt: TGTGCCAGCAGCAGTACAGGGGGCTTATACAATGAGCAGTTCTTC
j_call: TRBJ2-7; clone_size: NA; cdr3_length: 15; v_call: TRBV28; d_call: TRBD2; cdr3_aa: CASSPGGAKAYEQYF; cdr3_nt: TGTGCCAGCAGCCCCGGGGGGGCTAAGGCCTACGAGCAGTACTTC
j_call: TRBJ1-5; clone_size: NA; cdr3_length: 15; v_call: TRBV4-1; d_call: NA; cdr3_aa: CASSHPGGIGQPQHF; cdr3_nt: TGCGCCAGCAGCCACCCAGGAGGGATCGGGCAGCCCCAGCATTTT
j_call: TRBJ1-2; clone_size: NA; cdr3_length: 13; v_call: TRBV19; d_call: NA; cdr3_aa: CASSSQRVQGYTF; cdr3_nt: TGTGCCAGTAGTTCCCAAAGGGTACAGGGCTACACCTTC
j_call: TRBJ2-5; clone_size: few; cdr3_length: 12; v_call: TRBV30; d_call: TRBD2; cdr3_aa: CAWSVLAGTQYF; cdr3_nt: TGTGCCTGGAGTGTCCTAGCGGGGACCCAGTACTTC
j_call: TRBJ2-5; clone_size: NA; cdr3_length: 16; v_call: TRBV5-1; d_call: TRBD2; cdr3_aa: CASTLEGSGGRETQYF; cdr3_nt: TGCGCCAGCACCTTAGAGGGTAGCGGGGGACGAGAGACCCAGTACTTC
j_call: TRBJ2-7; clone_size: NA; cdr3_length: 16; v_call: TRBV11-2; d_call: TRBD2; cdr3_aa: CASSLLAGGLSYEQYF; cdr3_nt: TGTGCCAGCAGCTTACTAGCGGGGGGCCTATCCTACGAGCAGTACTTC
j_call: TRBJ2-1; clone_size: once; cdr3_length: 13; v_call: TRBV6-5; d_call: NA; cdr3_aa: CASNKGGGDEQFF; cdr3_nt: TGTGCCAGCAATAAGGGGGGGGGCGATGAGCAGTTCTTC
j_call: TRBJ1-4; clone_size: NA; cdr3_length: 14; v_call: TRBV6-5; d_call: NA; cdr3_aa: CASRYRQWGEKLFF; cdr3_nt: TGTGCCAGCAGGTACAGACAGTGGGGAGAAAAACTGTTTTTT
j_call: TRBJ2-7; clone_size: NA; cdr3_length: 13; v_call: TRBV6-5; d_call: TRBD1; cdr3_aa: CASSYGTDYEQYF; cdr3_nt: TGTGCCAGCAGTTACGGGACAGATTACGAGCAGTACTTC
j_call: TRBJ2-3; clone_size: NA; cdr3_length: 15; v_call: TRBV5-1; d_call: TRBD2; cdr3_aa: CASSSLAGSPDTQYF; cdr3_nt: TGCGCCAGCAGCTCCCTAGCGGGGTCCCCAGATACGCAGTATTTT
j_call: TRBJ1-4; clone_size: NA; cdr3_length: 13; v_call: TRBV29-1; d_call: NA; cdr3_aa: CSVEPGVDEKLFF; cdr3_nt: TGCAGCGTTGAGCCAGGGGTGGATGAAAAACTGTTTTTT
j_call: TRBJ2-2; clone_size: NA; cdr3_length: 15; v_call: TRBV2; d_call: TRBD1; cdr3_aa: CASSGTGAGTGELFF; cdr3_nt: TGTGCCAGCAGTGGGACAGGGGCGGGCACCGGGGAGCTGTTTTTT